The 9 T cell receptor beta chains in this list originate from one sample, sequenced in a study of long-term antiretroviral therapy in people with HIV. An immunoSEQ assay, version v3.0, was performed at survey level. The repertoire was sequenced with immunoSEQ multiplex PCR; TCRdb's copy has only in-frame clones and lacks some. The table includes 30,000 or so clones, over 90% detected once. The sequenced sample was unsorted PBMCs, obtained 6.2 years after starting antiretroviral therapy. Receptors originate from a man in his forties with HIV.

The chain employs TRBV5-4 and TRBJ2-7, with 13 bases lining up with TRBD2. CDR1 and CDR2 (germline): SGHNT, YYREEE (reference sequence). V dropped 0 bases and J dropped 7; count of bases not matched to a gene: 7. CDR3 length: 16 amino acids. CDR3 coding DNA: TGTGCCAGCAGCTTGGGACTAGCGGGAGGATCGGCTGAGCAGTACTTC. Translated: CASSLGLAGGSAEQYF.

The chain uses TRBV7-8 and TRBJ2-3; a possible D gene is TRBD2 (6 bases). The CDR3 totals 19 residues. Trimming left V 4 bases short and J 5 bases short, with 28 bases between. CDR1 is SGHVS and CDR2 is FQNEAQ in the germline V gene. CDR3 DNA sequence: TGTGCCAGCAGCTCGACTAGGGTCCCCAGGGTCGGGGGAAGAGATACGCAGTATTTT. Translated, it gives CASSSTRVPRVGGRDTQYF.

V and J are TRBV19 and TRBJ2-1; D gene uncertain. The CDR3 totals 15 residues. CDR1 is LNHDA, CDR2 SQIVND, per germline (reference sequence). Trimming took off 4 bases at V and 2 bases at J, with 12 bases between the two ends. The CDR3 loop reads CASSTGPGPYNEQFF. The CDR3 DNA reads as TGTGCCAGTAGTACGGGCCCAGGCCCCTACAATGAGCAGTTCTTC.

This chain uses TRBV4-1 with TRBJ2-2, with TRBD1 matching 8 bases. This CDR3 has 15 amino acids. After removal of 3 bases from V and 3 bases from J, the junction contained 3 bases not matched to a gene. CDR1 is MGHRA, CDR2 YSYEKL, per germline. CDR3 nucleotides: TGCGCCAGCAGCCATGCGGACAGGGACACCGGGGAGCTGTTTTTT. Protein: CASSHADRDTGELFF.

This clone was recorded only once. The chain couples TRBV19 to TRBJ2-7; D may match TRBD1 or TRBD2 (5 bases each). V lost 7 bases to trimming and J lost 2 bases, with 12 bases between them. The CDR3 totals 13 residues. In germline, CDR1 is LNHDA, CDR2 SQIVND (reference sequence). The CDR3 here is CASTGAPTYEQYF. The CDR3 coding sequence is TGTGCCAGTACCGGGGCGCCGACCTACGAGCAGTACTTC.

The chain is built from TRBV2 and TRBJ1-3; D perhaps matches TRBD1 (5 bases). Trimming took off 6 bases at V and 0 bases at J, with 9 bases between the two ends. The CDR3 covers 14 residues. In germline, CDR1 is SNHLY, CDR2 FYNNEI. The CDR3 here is CASRTEDSGNTIYF. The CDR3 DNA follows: TGTGCCAGCAGGACAGAAGACTCTGGAAACACCATATATTTT.

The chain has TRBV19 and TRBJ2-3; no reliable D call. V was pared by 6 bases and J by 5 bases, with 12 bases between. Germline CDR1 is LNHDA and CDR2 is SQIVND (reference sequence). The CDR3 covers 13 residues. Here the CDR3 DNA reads TGTGCCAGTAGGGCCGACCACCTAGATACGCAGTATTTT. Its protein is CASRADHLDTQYF.

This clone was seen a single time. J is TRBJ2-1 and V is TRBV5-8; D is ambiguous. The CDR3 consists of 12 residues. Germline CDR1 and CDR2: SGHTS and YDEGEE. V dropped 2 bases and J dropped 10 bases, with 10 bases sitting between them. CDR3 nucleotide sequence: TGTGCCAGCAGCTTTGGGTATTTGGAGCAGTTCTTC. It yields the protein CASSFGYLEQFF.

The CDR3 DNA sequence: TGCGCCAGCAGCTTGGTCCCTCACGCCGGGGAGCTGTTTTTT. Its translation: CASSLVPHAGELFF. The genes are TRBV5-1 and TRBJ2-2; D ambiguous. This CDR3 spans 14 amino acids. Germline V gene data show CDR1 as SGHRS and CDR2 as YFSETQ. Trimming cost V 0 bases and J 6 bases, with 9 bases left between them.